This T cell receptor beta chain derives from a study of shared clonotypes between healthy human individuals. TCRdb keeps only in-frame clones here, not all; method: immunoSEQ multiplex PCR. This table has about 680,000 clones, under 80% appearing once. This sequence was found in a woman in her twenties or thirties in good health. Sample: memory CD4+ T cells sorted from blood. Subset noted: CD45RA-negative fraction.

CDR3 amino acids: CASSQGQLTEAFF. The CDR3 nucleotides read TGTGCCAGCTCACAGGGACAGCTGACTGAAGCTTTCTTT. V gene TRBV18 combines with J gene TRBJ1-1, with 7 bases matching TRBD1. The germline V gene has CDR1 KGHSH and CDR2 LQKENI. This CDR3 has 13 amino acids. Trimming took 4 bases from V and 5 from J; bases not matched to a gene: 4. Full variable domain (remainder filled in from reference TRBV18 and TRBJ1-1): NAGVMQNPRHLVRRRGQEARLRCSPMKGHSHVYWYRQLPEEGLKFMVYLQKENIIDESGMPKERFSAEFPKEGPSILRIQQVVRGDSAAYFCASSQGQLTEAFFGQGTRLTVV.